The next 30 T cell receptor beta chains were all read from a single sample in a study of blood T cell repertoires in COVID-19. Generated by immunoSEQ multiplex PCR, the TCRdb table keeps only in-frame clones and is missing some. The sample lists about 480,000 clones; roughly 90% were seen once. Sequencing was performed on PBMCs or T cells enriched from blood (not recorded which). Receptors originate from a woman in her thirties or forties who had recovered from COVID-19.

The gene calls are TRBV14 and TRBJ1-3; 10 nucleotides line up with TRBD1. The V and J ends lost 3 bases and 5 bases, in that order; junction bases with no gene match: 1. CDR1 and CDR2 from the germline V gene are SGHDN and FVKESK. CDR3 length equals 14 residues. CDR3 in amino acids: CASSQDRGRNTIYF. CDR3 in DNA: TGTGCCAGCAGCCAGGACAGGGGGAGAAACACCATATATTTT.

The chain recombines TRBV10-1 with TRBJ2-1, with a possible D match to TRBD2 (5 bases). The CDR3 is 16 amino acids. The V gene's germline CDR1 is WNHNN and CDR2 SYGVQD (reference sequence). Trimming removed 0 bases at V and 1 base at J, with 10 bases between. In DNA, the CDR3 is TGCGCCAGCAGTGAGTCGGATGGAGGTTCCTACAATGAGCAGTTCTTC. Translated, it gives CASSESDGGSYNEQFF.

CDR3 sequence (DNA): TGTGCTACCGGGGTCTGCCAGTTCTTC. Translating it yields CATGVCQFF. This sequence joins TRBV12-5 and TRBJ2-1, with D maybe TRBD2 (5 bases). This CDR3 region has 9 residues. Trimming stripped 10 bases from V and 13 bases from J, with 11 bases between. CDR1 is LGHNT and CDR2 is FRNRAP in the germline V gene. Using reference TRBV12-5 and TRBJ2-1 for the parts outside the CDR3, the full variable domain is DARVTQTPRHKVTEMGQEVTMRCQPILGHNTVFWYRQTMMQGLELLAYFRNRAPLDDSGMPKDRFSAEMPDATLATLKIQPSEPRDSAVYFCATGVCQFFGPGTRLTVL.

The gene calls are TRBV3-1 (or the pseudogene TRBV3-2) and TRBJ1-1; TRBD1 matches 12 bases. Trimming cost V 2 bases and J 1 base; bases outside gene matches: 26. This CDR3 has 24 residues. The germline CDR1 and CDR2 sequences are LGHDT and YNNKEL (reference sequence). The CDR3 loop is CASSQSTTPLRDRGQRSPNTEAFF. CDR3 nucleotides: TGTGCCAGCAGCCAATCTACAACCCCCCTCCGGGACAGGGGGCAACGCTCTCCGAACACTGAAGCTTTCTTT.

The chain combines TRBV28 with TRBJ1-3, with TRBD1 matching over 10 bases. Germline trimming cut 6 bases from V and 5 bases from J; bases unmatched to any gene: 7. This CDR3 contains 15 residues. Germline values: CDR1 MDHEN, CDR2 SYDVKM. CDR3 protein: CASSEMTGGRNTIYF. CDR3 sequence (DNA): TGTGCCAGCAGCGAGATGACAGGGGGCCGAAACACCATATATTTT.

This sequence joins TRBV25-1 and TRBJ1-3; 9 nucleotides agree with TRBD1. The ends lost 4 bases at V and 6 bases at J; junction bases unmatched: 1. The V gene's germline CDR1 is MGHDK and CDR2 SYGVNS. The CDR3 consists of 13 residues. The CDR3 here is CASSGDRENTIYF. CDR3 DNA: TGTGCCAGCAGTGGGGACAGGGAAAACACCATATATTTT.

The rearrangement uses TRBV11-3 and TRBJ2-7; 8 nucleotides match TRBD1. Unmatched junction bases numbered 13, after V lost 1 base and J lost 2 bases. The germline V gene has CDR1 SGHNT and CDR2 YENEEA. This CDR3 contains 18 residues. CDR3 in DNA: TGTGCCAGCAGCTTAGGCCAGACTCCGGGACAGGCGACCTACGAGCAGTACTTC. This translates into CASSLGQTPGQATYEQYF.

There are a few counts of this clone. The CDR3: CASSLFLGGQGDYGYTF. The DNA of the CDR3 is TGTGCCAGCAGCTTATTTCTAGGTGGACAGGGGGACTATGGCTACACCTTC. The chain is built from TRBV7-2 and TRBJ1-2; the match to TRBD1 covers 10 bases. This CDR3 has 17 amino acids. V dropped 2 bases and J dropped 3; count of bases not matched to a gene: 9. CDR1 and CDR2 (germline): SGHTA, FQGNSA.

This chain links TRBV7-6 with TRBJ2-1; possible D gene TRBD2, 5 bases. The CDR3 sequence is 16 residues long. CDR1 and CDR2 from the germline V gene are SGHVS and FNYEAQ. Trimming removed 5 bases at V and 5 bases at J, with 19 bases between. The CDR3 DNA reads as TGTGCCAGCAGCCTAAGGCCCAGCGGTCCCCACAATGAGCAGTTCTTC. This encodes CASSLRPSGPHNEQFF.

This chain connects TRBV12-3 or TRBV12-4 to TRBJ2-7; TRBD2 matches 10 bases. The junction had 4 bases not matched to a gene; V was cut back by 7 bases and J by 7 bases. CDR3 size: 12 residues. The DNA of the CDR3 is TGTGCCAGCAATCGACTAGCGGGTGAGCAGTACTTC. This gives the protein CASNRLAGEQYF.

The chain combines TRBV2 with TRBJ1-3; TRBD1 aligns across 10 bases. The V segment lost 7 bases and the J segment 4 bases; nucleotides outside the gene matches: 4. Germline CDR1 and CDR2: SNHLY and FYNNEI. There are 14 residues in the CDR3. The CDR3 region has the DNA TGTGCCAGCAAGACAGGGGGCGCCGGAAACACCATATATTTT. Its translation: CASKTGGAGNTIYF.

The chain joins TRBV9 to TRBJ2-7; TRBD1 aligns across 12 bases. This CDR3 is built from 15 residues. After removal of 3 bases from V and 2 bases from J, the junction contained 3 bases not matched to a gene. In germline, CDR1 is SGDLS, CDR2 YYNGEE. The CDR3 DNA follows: TGTGCCAGCAGCGGAGGGACAGGGGGCCCCTACGAGCAGTACTTC. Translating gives CASSGGTGGPYEQYF. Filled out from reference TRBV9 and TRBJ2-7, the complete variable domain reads DSGVTQTPKHLITATGQRVTLRCSPRSGDLSVYWYQQSLDQGLQFLIQYYNGEERAKGNILERFSAQQFPDLHSELNLSSLELGDSALYFCASSGGTGGPYEQYFGPGTRLTVT.

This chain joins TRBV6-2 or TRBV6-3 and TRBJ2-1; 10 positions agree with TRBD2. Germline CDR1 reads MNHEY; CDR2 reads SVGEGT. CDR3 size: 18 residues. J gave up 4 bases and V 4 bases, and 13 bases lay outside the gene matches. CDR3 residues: CASSSPGPSGRAYNEQFF. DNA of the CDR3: TGTGCCAGCAGTTCGCCCGGTCCTAGCGGGAGAGCATACAATGAGCAGTTCTTC.

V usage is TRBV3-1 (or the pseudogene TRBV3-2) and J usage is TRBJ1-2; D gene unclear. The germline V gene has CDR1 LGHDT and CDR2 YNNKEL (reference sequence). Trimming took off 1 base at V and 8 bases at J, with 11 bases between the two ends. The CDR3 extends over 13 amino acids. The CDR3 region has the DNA TGTGCCAGCAGCCAAGTTGCTGGGAGAGGCTACACCTTC. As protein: CASSQVAGRGYTF.

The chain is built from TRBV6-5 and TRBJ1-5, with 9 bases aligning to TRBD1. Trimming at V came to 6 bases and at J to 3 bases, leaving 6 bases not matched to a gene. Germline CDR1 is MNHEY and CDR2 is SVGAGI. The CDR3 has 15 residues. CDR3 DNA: TGTGCCAGCAGGTCCCGACAGGGGGTCAATCAGCCCCAGCATTTT. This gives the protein CASRSRQGVNQPQHF.

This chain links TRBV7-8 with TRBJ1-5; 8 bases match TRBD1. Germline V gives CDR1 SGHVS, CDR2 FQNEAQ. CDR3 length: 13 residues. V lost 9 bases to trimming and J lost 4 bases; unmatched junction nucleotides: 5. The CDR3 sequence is CASGQGRNQPQHF. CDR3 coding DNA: TGTGCCAGTGGACAGGGCCGAAATCAGCCCCAGCATTTT.

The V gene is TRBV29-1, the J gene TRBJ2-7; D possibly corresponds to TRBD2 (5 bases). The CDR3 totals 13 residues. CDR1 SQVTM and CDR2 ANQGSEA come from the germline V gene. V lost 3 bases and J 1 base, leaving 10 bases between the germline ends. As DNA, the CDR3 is TGCAGCGTTGAGATCCGGGAATCCTACGAGCAGTACTTC. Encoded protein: CSVEIRESYEQYF.

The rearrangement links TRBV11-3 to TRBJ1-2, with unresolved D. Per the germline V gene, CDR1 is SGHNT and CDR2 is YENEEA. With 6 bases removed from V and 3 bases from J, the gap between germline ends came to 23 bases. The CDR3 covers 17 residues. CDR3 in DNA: TGTGCCAGCAGTTCCCGCCAGGCCGTTCGGTCGGACTATGGCTACACCTTC. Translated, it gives CASSSRQAVRSDYGYTF.

Here the CDR3 DNA reads TGTGCCAGCAGCCCGTGGGGCAGGGAGGTTGATGGCTACACCTTC. This sequence encodes CASSPWGREVDGYTF. The chain has TRBV9 and TRBJ1-2; D is possibly TRBD1 (5 bases). Trimming shortened V by 4 bases and J by 6 bases, and 19 bases separated the two germline ends. The CDR3 is 15 residues long. The germline V gene has CDR1 SGDLS and CDR2 YYNGEE.

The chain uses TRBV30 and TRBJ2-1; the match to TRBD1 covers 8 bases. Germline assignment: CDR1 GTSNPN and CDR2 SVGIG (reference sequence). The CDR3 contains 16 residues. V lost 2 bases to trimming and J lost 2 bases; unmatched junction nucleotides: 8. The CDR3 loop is CAWSPRGPRAYNEQFF. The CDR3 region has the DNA TGTGCCTGGAGTCCCAGGGGGCCCCGAGCCTACAATGAGCAGTTCTTC.

The CDR3 DNA follows: TGTGCCAGCAGCTTATCTCAGTTCTTCGGCGGCTACAATGAGCAGTTCTTC. It specifies CASSLSQFFGGYNEQFF. The chain employs TRBV11-2 and TRBJ2-1; no clear D. Germline CDR1 reads SGHAT; CDR2 reads FQNNGV. The V end was cut by 2 bases, the J end by 3 bases, with 17 bases between. This CDR3 comprises 17 residues.

CDR3 DNA: TGTGCCAGCAGTAATATGGGCGGGATCCGTGAGCAGTTCTTC. As protein: CASSNMGGIREQFF. This rearrangement joins TRBV25-1 to TRBJ2-1, with D possibly being TRBD2 (6 bases). Trimming took off 5 bases at V and 9 bases at J, with 17 bases between the two ends. This CDR3 is built from 14 residues. Germline CDR1 is MGHDK and CDR2 is SYGVNS.

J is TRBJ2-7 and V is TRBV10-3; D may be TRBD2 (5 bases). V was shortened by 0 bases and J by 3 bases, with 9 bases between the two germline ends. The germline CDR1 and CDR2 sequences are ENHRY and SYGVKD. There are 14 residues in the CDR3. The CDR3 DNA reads TGTGCCATCAGTGAGTCGAGGGAACTCTACGAGCAGTACTTC. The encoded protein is CAISESRELYEQYF.

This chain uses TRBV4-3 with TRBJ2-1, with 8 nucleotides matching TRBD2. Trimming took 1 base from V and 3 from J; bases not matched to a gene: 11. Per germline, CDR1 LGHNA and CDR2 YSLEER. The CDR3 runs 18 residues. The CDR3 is CASSQGLMYREGYNEQFF. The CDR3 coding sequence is TGCGCCAGCAGCCAAGGACTTATGTATCGGGAGGGCTACAATGAGCAGTTCTTC.

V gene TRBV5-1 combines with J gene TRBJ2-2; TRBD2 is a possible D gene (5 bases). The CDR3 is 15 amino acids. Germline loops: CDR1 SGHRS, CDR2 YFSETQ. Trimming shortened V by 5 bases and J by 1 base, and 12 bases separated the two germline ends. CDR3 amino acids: CASSFMGRNTGELFF. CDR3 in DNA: TGCGCCAGCAGTTTTATGGGGAGGAACACCGGGGAGCTGTTTTTT. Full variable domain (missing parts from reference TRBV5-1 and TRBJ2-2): KAGVTQTPRYLIKTRGQQVTLSCSPISGHRSVSWYQQTPGQGLQFLFEYFSETQRNKGNFPGRFSGRQFSNSRSEMNVSTLELGDSALYLCASSFMGRNTGELFFGEGSRLTVL.

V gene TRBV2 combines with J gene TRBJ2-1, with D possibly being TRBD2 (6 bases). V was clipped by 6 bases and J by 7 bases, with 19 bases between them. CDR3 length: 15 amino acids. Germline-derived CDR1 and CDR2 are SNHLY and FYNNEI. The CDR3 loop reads CASSPDGGSENEQFF. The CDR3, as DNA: TGTGCCAGCAGCCCCGACGGGGGTAGCGAGAATGAGCAGTTCTTC.

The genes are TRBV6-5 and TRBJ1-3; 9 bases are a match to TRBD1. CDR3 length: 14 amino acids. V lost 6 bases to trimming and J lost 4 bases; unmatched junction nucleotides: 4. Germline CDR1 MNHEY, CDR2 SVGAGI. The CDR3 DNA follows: TGTGCCAGCAGGGGGACAGGGCTCGGAAACACCATATATTTT. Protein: CASRGTGLGNTIYF.

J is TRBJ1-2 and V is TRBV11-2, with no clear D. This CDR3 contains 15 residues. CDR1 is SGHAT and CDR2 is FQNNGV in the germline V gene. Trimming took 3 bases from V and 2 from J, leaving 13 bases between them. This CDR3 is CASSFAVAANYGYTF. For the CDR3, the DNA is TGTGCCAGCAGCTTCGCCGTAGCGGCGAACTATGGCTACACCTTC.

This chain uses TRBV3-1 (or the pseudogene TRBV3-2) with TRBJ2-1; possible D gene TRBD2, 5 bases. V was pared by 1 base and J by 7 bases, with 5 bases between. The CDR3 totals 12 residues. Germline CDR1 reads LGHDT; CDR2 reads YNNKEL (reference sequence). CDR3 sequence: CASSQVANEQFF. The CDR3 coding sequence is TGTGCCAGCAGCCAAGTAGCGAATGAGCAGTTCTTC.

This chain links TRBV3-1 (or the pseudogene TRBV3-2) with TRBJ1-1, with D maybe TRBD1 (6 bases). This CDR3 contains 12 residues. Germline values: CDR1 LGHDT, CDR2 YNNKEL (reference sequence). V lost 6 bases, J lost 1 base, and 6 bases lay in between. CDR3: CASRTGNTEAFF. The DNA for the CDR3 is TGTGCCAGCAGGACAGGGAACACTGAAGCTTTCTTT.